The rows below give T cell receptor beta chains drawn from one sample of a study of T cells after yellow fever vaccination. TCRdb independently ran MiXCR on the 5' RACE reads; one entry per CDR3 protein. The sample comprises 610,000 or so distinct CDR3 sequences, about 12% of which are singletons, and approximately 15% rests with the top ten. The sequencing used PBMCs, collected on the day of the yellow fever booster vaccination. The source is a young man who received the YFV17D yellow fever vaccine. Each CDR3 is given with its conserved first and last residue. D genes are given only for firm matches. Rows give clone size only sometimes, using once, few, many, or a class for an expanded clone.

cdr3_nt	cdr3_aa	d_call	v_call	j_call	clone_size
TGCAGTGGAAAGGGGAGCGGGAGGAAAGAGACCCAGTACTTC	CSGKGSGRKETQYF	TRBD2	TRBV20-1	TRBJ2-5	few
TGCAGTGCTCTCCAAAGCGGGAGAGGGTACGAGCAGTACTTC	CSALQSGRGYEQYF	TRBD2	TRBV20-1	TRBJ2-7	NA
TGTGCCAGCAGTGGACAGGTCCACGAGCAGTACTTC	CASSGQVHEQYF	NA	TRBV2	TRBJ2-7	few
TGTGCCAGCAGCTTAGGAGCGGGGTACCAAGAGACCCAGTACTTC	CASSLGAGYQETQYF	TRBD2	TRBV7-9	TRBJ2-5	many
TGCGCCAGCAGCTTGGTTACTAGCGGAAACACCGGGGAGCTGTTTTTT	CASSLVTSGNTGELFF	TRBD2	TRBV5-1	TRBJ2-2	few
TGTGCCAGTAGTAATGCCAGATACTCTGGGGCCAACGTCCTGACTTTC	CASSNARYSGANVLTF	NA	TRBV19	TRBJ2-6	NA
TGCAGTGCTAGATTGCGGGTAGCCTACAATGAGCAGTTCTTC	CSARLRVAYNEQFF	NA	TRBV20-1	TRBJ2-1	few
TGCAGTGCTACGGTCGAGCGGGAGAGATATACGCAGTACTTC	CSATVERERYTQYF	TRBD2	TRBV20-1	TRBJ2-7	few
TGTGCCAGCAGCGCCCCGGGACAGCCGGGACTAGCGCATCTGATTTCCTACAATGAGCAGTTCTTC	CASSAPGQPGLAHLISYNEQFF	TRBD2	TRBV9	TRBJ2-1	NA
TGTGCCAGCGAGTCCGAGGCGAATGAGCAGTTCTTC	CASESEANEQFF	NA	TRBV12-3/TRBV12-4	TRBJ2-1	many
TGTGCCAGCAGCCTATTGACTAGCGGGAACCACAATGAGCAGTTCTTC	CASSLLTSGNHNEQFF	TRBD2	TRBV11-2	TRBJ2-1	few
TGTGCCAGCAGTGCACAGTGGCTAGAGACCCAGTACTTC	CASSAQWLETQYF	NA	TRBV25-1	TRBJ2-5	few
TGCAGCGTTGAAGTTCTAAACAGGGAGCAGTACTTC	CSVEVLNREQYF	NA	TRBV29-1	TRBJ2-7	NA
TGTGCCAGCAGCTCTACTAGAGCGGGGCCCCTATTCAATGAGCAGTTCTTC	CASSSTRAGPLFNEQFF	TRBD2	TRBV7-9	TRBJ2-1	NA